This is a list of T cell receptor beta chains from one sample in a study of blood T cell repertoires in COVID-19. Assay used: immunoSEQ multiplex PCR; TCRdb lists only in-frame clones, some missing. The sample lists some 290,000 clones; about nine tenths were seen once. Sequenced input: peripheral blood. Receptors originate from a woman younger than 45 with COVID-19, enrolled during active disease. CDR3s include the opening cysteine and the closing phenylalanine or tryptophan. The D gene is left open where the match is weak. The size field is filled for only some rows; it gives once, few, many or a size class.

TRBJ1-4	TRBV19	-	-	CASSPTATNEKLFF	TGTGCCAGTAGTCCGACAGCAACTAATGAAAAACTGTTTTTT
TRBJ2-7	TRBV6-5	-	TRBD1	CASSYGQGPYEQYF	TGTGCCAGCAGTTACGGACAGGGACCCTACGAGCAGTACTTC
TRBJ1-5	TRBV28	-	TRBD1	CASSPLQGNSNQPQHF	TGTGCCAGCAGTCCGCTACAGGGGAATAGCAATCAGCCCCAGCATTTT
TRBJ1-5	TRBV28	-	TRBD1	CASSAPTGSQPQHF	TGTGCCAGCAGTGCGCCGACAGGGTCCCAGCCCCAGCATTTT
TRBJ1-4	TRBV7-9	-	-	CASSLSGGVYEKLFF	TGTGCCAGCAGCTTAAGTGGGGGCGTCTATGAAAAACTGTTTTTT
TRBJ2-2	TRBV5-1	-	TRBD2	CASSLRLAGGSGELFF	TGCGCCAGCAGCCTGAGACTAGCGGGAGGGTCCGGGGAGCTGTTTTTT
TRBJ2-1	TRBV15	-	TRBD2	CATSRDRTSGRVWNEQFF	TGTGCCACCAGCAGAGATAGAACTAGCGGGAGGGTGTGGAATGAGCAGTTCTTC
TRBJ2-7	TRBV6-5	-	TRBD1	CASSYSRGRNYEQYF	TGTGCCAGCAGTTACTCGAGGGGGCGGAACTACGAGCAGTACTTC
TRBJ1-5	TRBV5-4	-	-	CASSRDYQPQHF	TGTGCCAGCAGCCGAGATTATCAGCCCCAGCATTTT
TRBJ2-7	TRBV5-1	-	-	CASSSSTDRSTYEQYF	TGCGCCAGCAGCTCGTCAACCGACAGGTCGACTTACGAGCAGTACTTC
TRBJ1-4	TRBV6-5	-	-	CASSRTVTTNEKLFF	TGTGCCAGCAGTCGGACAGTTACAACTAATGAAAAACTGTTTTTT
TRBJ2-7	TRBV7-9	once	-	CASSLDGNPSREQYF	TGTGCCAGCAGCTTGGACGGGAACCCCTCTCGAGAGCAGTACTTC
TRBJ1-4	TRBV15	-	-	CATSLRTATNEKLFF	TGTGCCACCAGCTTACGGACAGCAACTAATGAAAAACTGTTTTTT
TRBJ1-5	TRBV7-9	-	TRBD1	CASSSDRANQPQHF	TGTGCCAGCAGCTCCGACAGGGCCAATCAGCCCCAGCATTTT
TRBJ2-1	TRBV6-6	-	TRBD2	CASSYSASGSYNEQFF	TGTGCCAGCAGTTACTCGGCTAGCGGTTCCTACAATGAGCAGTTCTTC
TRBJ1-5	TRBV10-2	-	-	CASTDSSSNQPQHF	TGCGCCAGCACGGACAGTTCCAGCAATCAGCCCCAGCATTTT
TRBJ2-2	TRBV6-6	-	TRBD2	CASKRGAGTGELFF	TGTGCCAGCAAGCGGGGGGCTGGTACCGGGGAGCTGTTTTTT
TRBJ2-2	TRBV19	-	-	CASRYPANTGELFF	TGTGCCAGTAGATACCCGGCGAACACCGGGGAGCTGTTTTTT
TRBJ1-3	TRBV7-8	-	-	CASSLGSEGNTIYF	TGTGCCAGCAGCTTAGGTTCGGAGGGAAACACCATATATTTT
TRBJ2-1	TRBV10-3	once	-	CATASGNEQFF	TGTGCCACAGCCAGCGGCAATGAGCAGTTCTTC
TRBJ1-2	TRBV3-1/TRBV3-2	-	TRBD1	CASSHLQGNYGYTF	TGTGCCAGCAGCCATTTACAGGGGAACTATGGCTACACCTTC
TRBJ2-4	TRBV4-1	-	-	CASSQDAGANIQYF	TGCGCCAGCAGCCAAGATGCAGGGGCAAACATTCAGTACTTC
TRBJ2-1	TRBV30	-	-	CAWSRGTGNEQFF	TGTGCCTGGAGTAGGGGGACGGGCAATGAGCAGTTCTTC
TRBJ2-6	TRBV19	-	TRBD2	CASSKTSGGSGANVLTF	TGTGCCAGTAGTAAAACTAGCGGGGGCTCTGGGGCCAACGTCCTGACTTTC
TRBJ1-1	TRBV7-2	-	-	CASSFGTEAFF	TGTGCCAGCAGCTTCGGGACTGAAGCTTTCTTT
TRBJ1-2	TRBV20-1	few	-	CSASRLPRDYGYTF	TGCAGTGCTAGTAGGCTCCCCCGGGACTATGGCTACACCTTC
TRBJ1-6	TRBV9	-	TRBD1	CASSAQGANNSPLHF	TGTGCCAGCAGCGCGCAGGGGGCGAATAATTCACCCCTCCACTTT
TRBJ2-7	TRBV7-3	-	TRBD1	CASSQDRAISYEQYF	TGTGCCAGCAGCCAAGACAGGGCGATCTCCTACGAGCAGTACTTC
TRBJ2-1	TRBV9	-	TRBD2	CASSVGGRAGENEQFF	TGTGCCAGCAGCGTAGGCGGAAGAGCGGGAGAAAATGAGCAGTTCTTC
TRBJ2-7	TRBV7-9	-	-	CASSLDGGEQYF	TGTGCCAGCAGCTTAGACGGGGGCGAGCAGTACTTC
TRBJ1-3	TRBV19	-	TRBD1	CASSIGTGTDSSGNTIYF	TGTGCCAGTAGTATCGGGACAGGAACTGATAGCTCTGGAAACACCATATATTTT
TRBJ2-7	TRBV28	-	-	CASSPLLSGAPYEQYF	TGTGCCAGCAGTCCCCTTCTGAGTGGGGCTCCCTACGAGCAGTACTTC
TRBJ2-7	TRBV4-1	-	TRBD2	CASSQEAGLVYAQYF	TGCGCCAGCAGCCAAGAGGCCGGACTAGTTTACGCGCAGTACTTC
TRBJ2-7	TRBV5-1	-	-	CASSLVREPTRDEQYF	TGCGCCAGCAGCTTGGTGCGGGAACCGACTCGGGACGAGCAGTACTTC
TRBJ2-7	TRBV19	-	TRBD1	CASSTGQGGYEQYF	TGTGCCAGTAGTACCGGACAGGGGGGATACGAGCAGTACTTC
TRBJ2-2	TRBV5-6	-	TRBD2	CASLTSRGPGELFF	TGTGCCAGCCTGACTAGCCGGGGCCCCGGGGAGCTGTTTTTT
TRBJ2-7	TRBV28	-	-	CAILSIQGADYEQYF	TGTGCCATCCTAAGCATACAGGGTGCGGACTACGAGCAGTACTTC
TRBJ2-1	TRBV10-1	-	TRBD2	CASSALAGNNEQFF	TGCGCCAGCAGTGCCCTAGCGGGAAACAATGAGCAGTTCTTC
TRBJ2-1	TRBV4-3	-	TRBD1	CASSQGFSGTEAGVQFF	TGCGCCAGCAGCCAAGGCTTTTCCGGGACAGAGGCCGGGGTGCAGTTCTTC
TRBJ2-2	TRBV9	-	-	CASRGTSVNTGELFF	TGTGCCAGCAGGGGGACTTCCGTCAACACCGGGGAGCTGTTTTTT
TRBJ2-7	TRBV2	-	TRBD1	CASSGGTGKVWQYF	TGTGCCAGCAGTGGGGGGACAGGGAAGGTGTGGCAGTACTTC
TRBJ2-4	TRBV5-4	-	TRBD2	CASSSAGGGAKNIQYF	TGTGCCAGCAGCTCAGCCGGGGGGGGAGCCAAAAACATTCAGTACTTC
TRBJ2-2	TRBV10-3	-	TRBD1	CAISEIYRGLNTGELFF	TGTGCCATCAGTGAAATTTACAGGGGGCTGAACACCGGGGAGCTGTTTTTT
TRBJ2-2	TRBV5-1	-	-	CASSTGLMDTGELFF	TGCGCCAGCAGCACGGGACTCATGGACACCGGGGAGCTGTTTTTT
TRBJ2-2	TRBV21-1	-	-	CASSQRVANTGELFF	TGTGCCAGCAGCCAGCGGGTCGCGAACACCGGGGAGCTGTTTTTT
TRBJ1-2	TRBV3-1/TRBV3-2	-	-	CASSFETGSYGYTF	TGTGCCAGCAGCTTTGAAACGGGGAGCTATGGCTACACCTTC
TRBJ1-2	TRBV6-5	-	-	CASSYEGRGYTF	TGTGCCAGCAGTTACGAGGGTAGAGGCTACACCTTC
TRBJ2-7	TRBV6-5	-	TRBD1	CASSYSDRAFYEQYF	TGTGCCAGCAGTTATTCCGACAGGGCTTTTTACGAGCAGTACTTC
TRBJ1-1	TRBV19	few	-	CASSIGTATEAFF	TGTGCCAGTAGTATAGGAACAGCCACTGAAGCTTTCTTT
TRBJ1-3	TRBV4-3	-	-	CASSHNNLPGNTIYF	TGCGCCAGCAGTCACAATAATCTCCCTGGAAACACCATATATTTT
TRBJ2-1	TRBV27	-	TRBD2	CASSPPRTSGRIEAYNEQFF	TGTGCCAGCAGCCCACCGAGGACTAGCGGGAGAATAGAGGCCTACAATGAGCAGTTCTTC
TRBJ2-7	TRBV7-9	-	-	CASSYRGSATYEQYF	TGTGCCAGCAGCTACCGGGGTAGCGCGACCTACGAGCAGTACTTC
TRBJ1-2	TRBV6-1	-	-	CASNGQYNYGYTF	TGTGCCAGCAACGGACAGTATAACTATGGCTACACCTTC
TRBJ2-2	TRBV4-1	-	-	CASSPGLGGAGELFF	TGCGCCAGCAGCCCGGGTCTAGGGGGGGCCGGGGAGCTGTTTTTT
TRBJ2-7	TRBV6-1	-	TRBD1	CASSAPGTGAIYEQYF	TGTGCCAGCAGTGCTCCCGGGACAGGGGCGATTTACGAGCAGTACTTC
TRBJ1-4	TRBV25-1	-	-	CASSETPGGSPNEKLFF	TGTGCCAGCAGTGAAACCCCTGGGGGGTCGCCTAATGAAAAACTGTTTTTT
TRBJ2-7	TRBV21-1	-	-	CASSKTQRGTYEQYF	TGTGCCAGCAGCAAAACCCAGCGGGGTACCTACGAGCAGTACTTC
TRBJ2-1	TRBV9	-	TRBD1	CASSGAQGAANEQFF	TGTGCCAGCAGCGGGGCACAGGGGGCGGCCAATGAGCAGTTCTTC
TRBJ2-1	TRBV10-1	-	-	CASSPTMSNEQFF	TGCGCCAGCAGCCCCACCATGAGCAATGAGCAGTTCTTC